The 21 T cell receptor beta chains in this list originate from one sample, sequenced in a study of T cells after yellow fever vaccination. Via MiXCR, TCRdb re-called the 5' RACE reads, giving one row per CDR3 protein. The sample lists some 300,000 distinct CDR3 sequences, around 11% occurring once. The sequences come from CD4+ T cells sorted from PBMCs, collected 45 days after the yellow fever booster vaccination. These receptors came from a man younger than 30 who received the YFV17D yellow fever vaccine.

The rearrangement links TRBV6-2 or TRBV6-3 to TRBJ1-5, with TRBD1 as a possible D gene (6 bases). This CDR3 has 16 residues. Deletions cut 10 bases from V and 3 bases from J, with 22 bases between. Per the germline V gene, CDR1 is MNHEY and CDR2 is SVGEGT. The CDR3 spells CATEALRDIHNQPQHF. The CDR3 DNA is TGTGCCACCGAGGCCCTCCGGGACATCCACAATCAGCCCCAGCATTTT.

This clonotype was seen repeatedly, ten times or more. The gene calls are TRBV7-3 and TRBJ2-3, with 7 bases matching TRBD2. The germline V gene has CDR1 SGHTA and CDR2 FQGTGA. The CDR3 loop spans 13 amino acids. With V trimmed by 2 bases and J by 4 bases, 0 bases remained unmatched. CDR3 nucleotides: TGTGCCAGCAGCTTACGGGAGGCAGATACGCAGTATTTT. Residues: CASSLREADTQYF. The entire variable domain, with the rest obtained from reference TRBV7-3 and TRBJ2-3, is as follows: GAGVSQTPSNKVTEKGKYVELRCDPISGHTALYWYRQSLGQGPEFLIYFQGTGAADDSGLPNDRFFAVRPEGSVSTLKIQRTERGDSAVYLCASSLREADTQYFGPGTRLTVL.

This clonotype has more than one count but fewer than ten. The gene calls are TRBV2 and TRBJ2-1; no definite D call. From germline, CDR1 is SNHLY and CDR2 FYNNEI. Between the trimmed V and J ends, which lost 2 bases and 5 bases, there was a span of 10 bases. The CDR3 covers 14 residues. The CDR3 DNA sequence: TGTGCCAGCAGTGAATATGTCCAAAACAATGAGCAGTTCTTC. Its translation is CASSEYVQNNEQFF. Combining the CDR3 with reference TRBV2 and TRBJ2-1 gives the whole variable domain EPEVTQTPSHQVTQMGQEVILRCVPISNHLYFYWYRQILGQKVEFLVSFYNNEISEKSEIFDDQFSVERPDGSNFTLKIRSTKLEDSAMYFCASSEYVQNNEQFFGPGTRLTVL.

The chain has TRBV20-1 and TRBJ1-1; D remains ambiguous. Trimming removed 5 bases at V and 10 bases at J, with 14 bases between. Germline lookup yields CDR1 DFQATT and CDR2 SNEGSKA (reference sequence). The CDR3 is 11 residues long. Written as DNA, the CDR3 is TGCAGTGCTGAGGGAGGGCCTGGAGCTTTCTTT. Its translation is CSAEGGPGAFF.

This clonotype occurred a few times. This chain connects TRBV5-1 to TRBJ2-1; perhaps TRBD2 as D (6 bases). The V end was cut by 2 bases, the J end by 6 bases, with 12 bases between. Germline V lookup: CDR1 SGHRS, CDR2 YFSETQ. The CDR3 extends over 14 amino acids. The DNA for the CDR3 is TGCGCCAGCAGCTTCTACGGCGGGGCCAATGAGCAGTTCTTC. This translates into CASSFYGGANEQFF.

This clonotype was observed at least ten times. The chain joins TRBV4-3 to TRBJ2-2; 10 bases are a match to TRBD2. The V segment lost 0 bases and the J segment 5 bases; nucleotides outside the gene matches: 12. The CDR3 spans 19 residues. Germline-derived CDR1 and CDR2 are LGHNA and YSLEER. The CDR3 region is CASSQEAGGLLPGTGELFF. CDR3 nucleotide sequence: TGCGCCAGCAGCCAAGAAGCGGGGGGGCTGTTACCGGGGACCGGGGAGCTGTTTTTT.

V is TRBV20-1 and J is TRBJ2-7; D is unclear. The V end lost 1 base, the J end lost 0 bases, and 7 bases lay between the germline ends. The V gene's germline CDR1 is DFQATT and CDR2 SNEGSKA (reference sequence). This CDR3 is 13 amino acids long. CDR3 sequence reads: CSARAPDSYEQYF. The CDR3 DNA follows: TGCAGTGCTAGAGCCCCGGACTCCTACGAGCAGTACTTC.

This clonotype came up a few times. J is TRBJ2-1 and V is TRBV7-9; D is possibly TRBD1 (8 bases). The CDR3 covers 15 residues. The ends were cut back, 5 bases at V and 4 bases at J, with 15 bases in the middle. Germline V gene sequence: CDR1 SEHNR, CDR2 FQNEAQ (reference sequence). This chain's CDR3 is CASSTQGDYYNEQFF. The CDR3 DNA reads as TGTGCCAGCAGCACACAGGGGGACTATTACAATGAGCAGTTCTTC.

This clonotype was picked up a small number of times. V gene TRBV29-1 combines with J gene TRBJ1-1; D gene unclear. Trimming took off 6 bases at V and 1 base at J, with 6 bases between the two ends. CDR1 and CDR2 from the germline V gene are SQVTM and ANQGSEA. The CDR3 spans 11 residues. The CDR3 is CSVTENTEAFF. The CDR3, as DNA: TGCAGCGTAACAGAGAACACTGAAGCTTTCTTT. The variable domain in full, with the rest retrieved from reference TRBV29-1 and TRBJ1-1, is SAVISQKPSRDICQRGTSLTIQCQVDSQVTMMFWYRQQPGQSLTLIATANQGSEATYESGFVIDKFPISRPNLTFSTLTVSNMSPEDSSIYLCSVTENTEAFFGQGTRLTVV.

This clonotype was recorded a few times. The chain joins TRBV28 to TRBJ1-2; D not certain. Germline CDR1 reads MDHEN; CDR2 reads SYDVKM. Trimming pared 8 bases from V and 7 bases from J, leaving 23 bases between. The CDR3 consists of 15 residues. The CDR3 DNA reads TGTGCCAGCGGTTCCCCCCTGGACGTTTACCCTGGCTACACCTTC. Protein: CASGSPLDVYPGYTF.

This clonotype was seen a handful of times. The J gene is TRBJ2-3, the V gene TRBV7-2; D gene uncertain. The V and J ends lost 7 bases and 3 bases respectively, with 14 bases between them. CDR3 length equals 14 residues. Germline CDR1 is SGHTA and CDR2 is FQGNSA. The DNA for the CDR3 is TGTGCCAGCACCGCCGTGGGCCGGACAGATACGCAGTATTTT. Translating it yields CASTAVGRTDTQYF. Drawing the rest from reference TRBV7-2 and TRBJ2-3, the complete variable domain is GAGVSQSPSNKVTEKGKDVELRCDPISGHTALYWYRQSLGQGLEFLIYFQGNSAPDKSGLPSDRFSAERTGGSVSTLTIQRTQQEDSAVYLCASTAVGRTDTQYFGPGTRLTVL.

The chain is built from TRBV19 and TRBJ2-3; perhaps TRBD2 as D (5 bases). V lost 3 bases to trimming and J lost 4 bases, with 11 bases between them. Germline lookup yields CDR1 LNHDA and CDR2 SQIVND (reference sequence). This CDR3 has 14 residues. The CDR3 nucleotides read TGTGCCAGTAGTATCCAACCGAGGGCAGATACGCAGTATTTT. Its translation: CASSIQPRADTQYF.

This clonotype was counted at least ten times. The V and J genes are TRBV18 and TRBJ2-1, with D possibly TRBD1 on 5 matching bases. The CDR3 has 14 amino acids. In germline, CDR1 is KGHSH, CDR2 LQKENI. Deletions cut 3 bases from V and 5 bases from J, with 11 bases between. This chain's CDR3 is CASSPTWGDNEQFF. The CDR3 coding sequence is TGTGCCAGCTCACCCACGTGGGGCGACAATGAGCAGTTCTTC.

This clonotype was picked up a small number of times. V and J are TRBV6-1 and TRBJ1-1; perhaps TRBD1 as D (6 bases). Per the germline V gene, CDR1 is MNHNS and CDR2 is SASEGT. V lost 3 bases and J lost 5, with 10 bases in between. The CDR3 totals 13 residues. The CDR3 here is CASSETGRTEAFF. In DNA form, the CDR3 reads TGTGCCAGCAGTGAGACAGGTAGGACTGAAGCTTTCTTT.

This sequence joins TRBV7-3 and TRBJ1-3; D is uncertain. The CDR3 covers 17 residues. The germline V gene encodes CDR1 SGHTA and CDR2 FQGTGA. Trimming removed 1 base from V and 3 bases from J, with 16 bases in between. The CDR3: CASSLNPPGVGGNTIYF. The CDR3 DNA reads TGTGCCAGCAGCTTAAACCCCCCCGGGGTTGGTGGAAACACCATATATTTT.

V and J are TRBV27 and TRBJ2-7; TRBD1 aligns across 9 bases. CDR3 length equals 15 residues. Per germline, CDR1 MNHEY and CDR2 SMNVEV (reference sequence). V shed 1 base, J shed 2 bases, and the junction held 3 bases outside the gene matches. The CDR3 coding sequence is TGTGCCAGCAGTTTATATGGGACAGGGACCTACGAGCAGTACTTC. Its protein is CASSLYGTGTYEQYF.

The V gene is TRBV18, the J gene TRBJ1-1; D not resolved. CDR3 length equals 14 residues. The germline V and J ends were trimmed by 2 bases and 4 bases, with 11 bases remaining between them. CDR1 KGHSH and CDR2 LQKENI come from the germline V gene. The CDR3 coding sequence is TGTGCCAGCTCACCAGCCGCGTTTCCCACTGAAGCTTTCTTT. This codes for CASSPAAFPTEAFF.

Many counts were recorded for this clonotype. V gene TRBV4-1 combines with J gene TRBJ2-1; D gene ambiguous. The V end lost 4 bases, the J end lost 0 bases, and 13 bases lay between the germline ends. The CDR3 contains 16 residues. Germline values: CDR1 MGHRA, CDR2 YSYEKL. Here the CDR3 reads CASSLSLSSSYNEQFF. The CDR3 region has the DNA TGCGCCAGCAGCCTTTCGCTGAGCAGCTCCTACAATGAGCAGTTCTTC.

This clonotype was seen many times. This chain links TRBV7-9 with TRBJ1-2; the match to TRBD1 covers 7 bases. Germline CDR1 and CDR2: SEHNR and FQNEAQ (reference sequence). After removal of 5 bases from V and 4 bases from J, the junction contained 7 bases not matched to a gene. CDR3 length: 14 residues. The CDR3 here is CASSARRGTYGYTF. In DNA form, the CDR3 reads TGTGCCAGCAGCGCCCGCAGGGGGACCTATGGCTACACCTTC. Full variable domain (missing parts from reference TRBV7-9 and TRBJ1-2): DTGVSQNPRHKITKRGQNVTFRCDPISEHNRLYWYRQTLGQGPEFLTYFQNEAQLEKSRLLSDRFSAERPKGSFSTLEIQRTEQGDSAMYLCASSARRGTYGYTFGSGTRLTVV.

This clonotype has a handful of counts. The V call is TRBV27, the J call TRBJ1-2, with 8 nucleotides matching TRBD1. The germline gives CDR1 MNHEY, CDR2 SMNVEV (reference sequence). Trimming cost V 6 bases and J 8 bases; bases outside gene matches: 11. The CDR3 is 14 residues long. CDR3 bases: TGTGCCAGCAGCGAATACAGGGGGGGTAGAGGCTACACCTTC. This encodes CASSEYRGGRGYTF.

The chain links TRBV7-2 to TRBJ2-1; tentative D call: TRBD1 (5 bases). CDR3 size: 16 residues. Per the germline V gene, CDR1 is SGHTA and CDR2 is FQGNSA. With 1 base removed from V and 7 bases from J, the gap between germline ends came to 17 bases. The CDR3 coding sequence is TGTGCCAGCAGCTTAGATTTTAGCAGGGTATCAAATGAGCAGTTCTTC. Translating gives CASSLDFSRVSNEQFF.